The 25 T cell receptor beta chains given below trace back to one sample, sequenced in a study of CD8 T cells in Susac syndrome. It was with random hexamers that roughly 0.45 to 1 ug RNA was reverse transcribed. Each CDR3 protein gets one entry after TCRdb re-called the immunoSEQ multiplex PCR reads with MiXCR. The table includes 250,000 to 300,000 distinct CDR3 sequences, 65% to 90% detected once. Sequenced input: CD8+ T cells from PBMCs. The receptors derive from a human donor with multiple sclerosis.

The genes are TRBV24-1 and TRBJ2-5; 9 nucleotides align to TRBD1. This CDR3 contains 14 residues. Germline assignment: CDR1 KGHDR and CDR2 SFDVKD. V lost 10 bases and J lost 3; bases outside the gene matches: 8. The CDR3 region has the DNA TGTGCCACTACCTCGGGACAGGGAGAAGAGACCCAGTACTTC. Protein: CATTSGQGEETQYF.

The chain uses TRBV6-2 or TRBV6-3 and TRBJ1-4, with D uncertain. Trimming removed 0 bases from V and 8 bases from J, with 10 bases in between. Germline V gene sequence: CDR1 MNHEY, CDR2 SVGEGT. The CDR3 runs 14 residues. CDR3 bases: TGTGCCAGCAGTTACTCGATGGCGGGCGAAAAACTGTTTTTT. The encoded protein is CASSYSMAGEKLFF.

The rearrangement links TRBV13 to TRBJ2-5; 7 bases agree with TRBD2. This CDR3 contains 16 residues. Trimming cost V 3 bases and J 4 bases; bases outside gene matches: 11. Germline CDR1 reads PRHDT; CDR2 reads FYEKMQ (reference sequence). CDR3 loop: CASSFGGVGPPETQYF. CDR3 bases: TGTGCCAGCAGCTTTGGGGGGGTCGGGCCCCCAGAGACCCAGTACTTC.

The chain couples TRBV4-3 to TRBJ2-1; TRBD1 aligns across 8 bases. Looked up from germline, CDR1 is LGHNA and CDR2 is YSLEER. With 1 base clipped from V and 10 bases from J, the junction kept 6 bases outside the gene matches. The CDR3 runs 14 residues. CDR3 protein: CASSQGANRGEQFF. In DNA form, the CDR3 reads TGCGCCAGCAGCCAAGGGGCGAACAGGGGGGAGCAGTTCTTC.

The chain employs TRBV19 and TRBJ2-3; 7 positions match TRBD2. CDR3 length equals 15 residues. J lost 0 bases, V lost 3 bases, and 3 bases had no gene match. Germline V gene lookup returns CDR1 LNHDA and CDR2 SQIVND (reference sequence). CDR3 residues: CASSIGGSSTDTQYF. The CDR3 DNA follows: TGTGCCAGTAGTATCGGCGGGAGCAGCACAGATACGCAGTATTTT.

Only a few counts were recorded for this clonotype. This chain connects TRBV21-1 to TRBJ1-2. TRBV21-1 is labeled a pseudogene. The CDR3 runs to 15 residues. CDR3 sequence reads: CASSKARREDDGYTF. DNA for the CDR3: TGTGCCAGCAGCAAAGCGCGAAGGGAAGACGATGGCTACACCTTC.

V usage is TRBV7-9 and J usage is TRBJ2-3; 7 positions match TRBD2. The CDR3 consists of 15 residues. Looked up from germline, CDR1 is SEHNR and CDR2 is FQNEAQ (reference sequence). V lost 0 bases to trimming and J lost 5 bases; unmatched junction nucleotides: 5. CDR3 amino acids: CASSLAGGPGDTQYF. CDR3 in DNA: TGTGCCAGCAGCTTAGCGGGAGGGCCGGGAGATACGCAGTATTTT.

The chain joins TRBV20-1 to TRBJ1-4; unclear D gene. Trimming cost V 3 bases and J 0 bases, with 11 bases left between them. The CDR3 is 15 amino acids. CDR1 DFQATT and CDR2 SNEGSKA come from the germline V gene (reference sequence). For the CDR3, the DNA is TGCAGTGCTAGGCTCCCGGCCGCAACTAATGAAAAACTGTTTTTT. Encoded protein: CSARLPAATNEKLFF.

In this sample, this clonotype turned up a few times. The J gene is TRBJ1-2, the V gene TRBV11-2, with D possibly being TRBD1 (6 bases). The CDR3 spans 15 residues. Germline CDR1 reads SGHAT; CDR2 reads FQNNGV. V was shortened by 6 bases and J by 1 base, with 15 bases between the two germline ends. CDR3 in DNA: TGTGCCAGCAGGTCCTTTGCAGGGGTTAACTATGGCTACACCTTC. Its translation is CASRSFAGVNYGYTF.

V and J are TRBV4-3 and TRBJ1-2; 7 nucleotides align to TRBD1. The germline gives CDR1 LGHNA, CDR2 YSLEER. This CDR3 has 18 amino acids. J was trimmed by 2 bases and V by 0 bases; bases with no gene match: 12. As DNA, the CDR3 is TGCGCCAGCAGCCAAGAAGGGGGCGATTGGCAGTCCAACTATGGCTACACCTTC. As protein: CASSQEGGDWQSNYGYTF.

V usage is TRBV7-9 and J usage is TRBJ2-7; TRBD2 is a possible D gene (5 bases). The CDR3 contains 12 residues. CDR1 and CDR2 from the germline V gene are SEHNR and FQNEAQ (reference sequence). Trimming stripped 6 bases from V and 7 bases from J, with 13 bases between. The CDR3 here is CASREAFGEQYF. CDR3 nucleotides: TGTGCCAGCAGGGAGGCCTTTGGAGAGCAGTACTTC.

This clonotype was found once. The DNA for the CDR3 is TGTGCCAGCAGTGAAATGCCCCTTGCAGACATTCAGTACTTC. Encoded protein: CASSEMPLADIQYF. This chain connects TRBV2 to TRBJ2-4, with D hard to call. This CDR3 is built from 14 residues. Trimming shortened V by 2 bases and J by 8 bases, and 13 bases separated the two germline ends. CDR1 SNHLY and CDR2 FYNNEI come from the germline V gene. The full variable domain, its missing parts supplied by reference TRBV2 and TRBJ2-4, is EPEVTQTPSHQVTQMGQEVILRCVPISNHLYFYWYRQILGQKVEFLVSFYNNEISEKSEIFDDQFSVERPDGSNFTLKIRSTKLEDSAMYFCASSEMPLADIQYFGAGTRLSVL.

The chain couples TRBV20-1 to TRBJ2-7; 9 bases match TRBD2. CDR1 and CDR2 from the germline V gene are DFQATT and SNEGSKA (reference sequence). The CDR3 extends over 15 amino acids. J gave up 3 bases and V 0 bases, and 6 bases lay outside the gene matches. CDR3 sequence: CSARDELAGSYEQYF. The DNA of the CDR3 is TGCAGTGCTAGAGATGAGCTAGCGGGGAGCTACGAGCAGTACTTC.

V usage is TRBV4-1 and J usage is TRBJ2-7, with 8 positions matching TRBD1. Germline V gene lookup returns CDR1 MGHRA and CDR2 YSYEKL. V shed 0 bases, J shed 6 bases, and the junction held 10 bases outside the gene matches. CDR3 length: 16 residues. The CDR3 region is CASSQETQGASSEQYF. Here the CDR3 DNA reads TGCGCCAGCAGCCAAGAGACGCAGGGGGCTAGCTCCGAGCAGTACTTC.

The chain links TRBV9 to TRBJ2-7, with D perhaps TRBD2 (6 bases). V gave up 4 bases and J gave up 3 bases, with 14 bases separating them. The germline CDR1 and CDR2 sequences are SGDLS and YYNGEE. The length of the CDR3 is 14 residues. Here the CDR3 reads CASSPEVADYEQYF. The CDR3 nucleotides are TGTGCCAGCAGCCCCGAGGTAGCGGACTACGAGCAGTACTTC. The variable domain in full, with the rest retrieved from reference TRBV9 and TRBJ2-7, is DSGVTQTPKHLITATGQRVTLRCSPRSGDLSVYWYQQSLDQGLQFLIQYYNGEERAKGNILERFSAQQFPDLHSELNLSSLELGDSALYFCASSPEVADYEQYFGPGTRLTVT.

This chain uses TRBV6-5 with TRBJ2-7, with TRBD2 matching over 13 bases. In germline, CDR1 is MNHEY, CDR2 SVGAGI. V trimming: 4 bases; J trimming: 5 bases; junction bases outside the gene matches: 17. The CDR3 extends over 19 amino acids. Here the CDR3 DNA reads TGTGCCAGCAGTTCCTCCCATTCCACCATCGGACTAGCGGGAGACGAGCAGTACTTC. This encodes CASSSSHSTIGLAGDEQYF.

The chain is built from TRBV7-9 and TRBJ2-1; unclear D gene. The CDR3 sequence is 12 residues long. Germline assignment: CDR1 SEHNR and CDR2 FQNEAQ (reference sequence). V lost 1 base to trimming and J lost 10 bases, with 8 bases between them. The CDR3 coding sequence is TGTGCCAGCAGCTTAGGAGTATGGGAGCAGTTCTTC. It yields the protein CASSLGVWEQFF. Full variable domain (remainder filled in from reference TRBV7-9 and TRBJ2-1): DTGVSQNPRHKITKRGQNVTFRCDPISEHNRLYWYRQTLGQGPEFLTYFQNEAQLEKSRLLSDRFSAERPKGSFSTLEIQRTEQGDSAMYLCASSLGVWEQFFGPGTRLTVL.

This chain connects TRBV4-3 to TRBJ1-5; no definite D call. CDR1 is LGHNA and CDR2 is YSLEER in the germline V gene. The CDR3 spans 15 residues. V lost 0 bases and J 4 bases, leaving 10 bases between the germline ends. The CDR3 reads CASSQDSTANQPQHF. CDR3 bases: TGCGCCAGCAGCCAAGATTCGACGGCAAATCAGCCCCAGCATTTT.

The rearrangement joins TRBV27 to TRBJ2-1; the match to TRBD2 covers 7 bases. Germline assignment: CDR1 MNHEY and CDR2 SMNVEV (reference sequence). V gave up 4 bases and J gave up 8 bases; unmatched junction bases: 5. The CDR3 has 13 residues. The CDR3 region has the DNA TGTGCCAGCAGTTGGGGCGGGAGCTATGAGCAGTTCTTC. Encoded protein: CASSWGGSYEQFF.

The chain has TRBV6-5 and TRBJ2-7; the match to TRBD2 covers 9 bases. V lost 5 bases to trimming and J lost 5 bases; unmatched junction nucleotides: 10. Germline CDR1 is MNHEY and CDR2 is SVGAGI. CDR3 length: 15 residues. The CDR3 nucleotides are TGTGCCAGCAGTATCTCGCGGGAGGGCCCCCACGAGCAGTACTTC. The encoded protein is CASSISREGPHEQYF.

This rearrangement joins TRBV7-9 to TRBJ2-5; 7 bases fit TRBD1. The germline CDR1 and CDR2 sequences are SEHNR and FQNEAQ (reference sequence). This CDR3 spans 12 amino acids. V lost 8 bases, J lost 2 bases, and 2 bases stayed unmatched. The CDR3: CASRQGQETQYF. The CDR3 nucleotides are TGTGCCAGCCGACAGGGACAAGAGACCCAGTACTTC.

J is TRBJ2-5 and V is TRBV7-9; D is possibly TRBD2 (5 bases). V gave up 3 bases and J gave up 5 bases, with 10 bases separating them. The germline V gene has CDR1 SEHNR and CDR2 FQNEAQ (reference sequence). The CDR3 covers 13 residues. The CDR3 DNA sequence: TGTGCCAGCAGCTTCGGGAATGCCGAGACCCAGTACTTC. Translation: CASSFGNAETQYF.

The CDR3 loop is CASSLAVGRGQETQYF. The CDR3 DNA reads TGCGCCAGCAGCTTGGCAGTAGGGAGGGGCCAAGAGACCCAGTACTTC. The J gene is TRBJ2-5, the V gene TRBV5-1, with 7 bases aligning to TRBD2. The CDR3 covers 16 residues. Trimming took 0 bases from V and 1 from J; bases not matched to a gene: 6. Germline loops: CDR1 SGHRS, CDR2 YFSETQ.

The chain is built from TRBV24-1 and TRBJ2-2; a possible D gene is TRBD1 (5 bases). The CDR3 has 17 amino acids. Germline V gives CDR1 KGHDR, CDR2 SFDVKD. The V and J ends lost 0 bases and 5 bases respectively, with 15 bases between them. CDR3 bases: TGTGCCACCAGTGATTTGAGGGCAGGGCTTGGGACCGGGGAGCTGTTTTTT. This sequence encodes CATSDLRAGLGTGELFF.

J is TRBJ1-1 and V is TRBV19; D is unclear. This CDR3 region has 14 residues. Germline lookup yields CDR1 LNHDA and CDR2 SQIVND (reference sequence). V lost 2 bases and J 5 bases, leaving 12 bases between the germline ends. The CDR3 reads CASSITHAQTEAFF. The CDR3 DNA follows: TGTGCCAGTAGTATAACCCACGCCCAGACTGAAGCTTTCTTT.